The source of this TCR beta chain is a study of T cell responses to AZD1222 COVID-19 vaccine. Study-level background: Second-dose recipients at about 4 or about 12 weeks were treated as one pooled group. Study-wide findings and caveats: The study found vaccine-associated CD4 TCRs spanning spike, dominant at 160-218 and 743-854. In the spike-specific TCR repertoire, nearly half reportedly target unmutated variant regions. The donors showed a predominance of white British ancestry and of females, with possible underestimation of clonal diversity.

Libraries were prepared by immunoSEQ multiplex PCR; TCRdb keeps only in-frame clonotypes and omits some of them. Of more than 85,000 clones listed, roughly 88% are singletons. Comments on this clone: Its antigen is undetermined.

CDR3 size: 16 residues. Germline CDR1 SGHAT, CDR2 FQNNGV. Losses at the gene ends were 1 base for V and 1 base for J; bases not matched to a gene: 5. The TCR originated in an adult in good health. The material was peripheral blood, obtained on day 0 of AZD1222 vaccination. The chain recombines TRBV11-2 with TRBJ2-3, with 7 nucleotides matching TRBD2. The CDR3 DNA sequence: TGTGCCAGCAGCTTAGGTTCCGCGGGAGGCACAGATACGCAGTATTTT. This translates into CASSLGSAGGTDTQYF.